This T cell receptor beta chain is from a study of spatial heterogeneity in lung cancer. Study information: Raw-read counts averaged over ten per unique TCR and UMI combination.

TCR cDNA molecules each had a unique molecular identifier. TCRdb analysed the 5' RACE reads with MiXCR anew, one entry per CDR3 protein. The data contain 80,000 to 95,000 distinct CDR3 sequences, roughly 9.5% of them singletons. This clonotype was picked up many times. What it binds is unknown. General observations from the study: At resection, ubiquitous expanded tumor TCRs appeared in blood more than at follow-up.

Germline V gene data show CDR1 as LGHNA and CDR2 as YSLEER. V dropped 1 base and J dropped 0; count of bases not matched to a gene: 3. The CDR3 is made up of 15 amino acids. Time point noted: sample taken at primary tumor resection. Unsorted samples of tumor, nontumor lung or frozen PBMC had their whole RNA sequenced. There were 65 or so donors, all of them untreated patients with early-stage non-small cell lung cancer. The TCR comes from a male donor with early-stage non-small cell lung cancer. The chain joins TRBV4-3 to TRBJ2-7; 7 bases map to TRBD1. Sequences were derived from PBMCs, sampled at surgery. The CDR3 loop is CASSQATGSSYEQYF. CDR3 nucleotides: TGCGCCAGCAGCCAAGCGACAGGGTCCTCCTACGAGCAGTACTTC.